One and the same sample provided the 6 T cell receptor beta chains below, sequenced in a study of T cells in Graves' hyperthyroidism and ophthalmopathy. TCR beta CDR3 region amplification was performed from RNA transcripts. The primer set for the first-round RT-PCR of the TCR CDR3 was HTBI. TCRdb used MiXCR to reprocess the multiplex PCR reads, holding one entry per CDR3 protein. The sample consists of approximately 590,000 distinct CDR3 sequences, approximately 15% of them appearing once. The sequenced material came from blood. These TCRs come from a woman aged 25-40 years with Graves' hyperthyroidism.

The genes are TRBV28 and TRBJ1-2; maybe TRBD1 (5 bases). V was shortened by 6 bases and J by 2 bases, with 16 bases between the two germline ends. Germline CDR1 MDHEN, CDR2 SYDVKM. The CDR3 has 15 residues. CDR3 loop: CASRQDHQLNYGYTF. CDR3 sequence (DNA): TGTGCCAGCAGACAGGACCACCAACTAAACTATGGCTACACCTTC.

This clonotype was counted at least ten times. This chain uses TRBV20-1 with TRBJ2-1; a possible D gene is TRBD1 (6 bases). V was cut by 5 bases and J by 0 bases, with 11 bases left in between. CDR3 length equals 14 residues. Germline assignment: CDR1 DFQATT and CDR2 SNEGSKA (reference sequence). In DNA, the CDR3 is TGCAGTGCTCGGACAGAGAGCTCCTACAATGAGCAGTTCTTC. It is translated as CSARTESSYNEQFF.

This clonotype has a count of ten or more. An end of the junction differs from the germline gene, which may be a read error. CDR3 loop: CASSLGDTNQPQHF. The CDR3 DNA follows: TGTGCCAGCAGTTTGGGGGACACAAATCAGCCCCAGCATTTT. The rearrangement links TRBV5-1 to TRBJ1-5, with D perhaps matching TRBD1 (6 bases). The CDR3 has 14 residues. Germline V gene sequence: CDR1 SGHRS, CDR2 YFSETQ.

The J gene is TRBJ2-1, the V gene TRBV19, with no clear D. Germline lookup yields CDR1 LNHDA and CDR2 SQIVND (reference sequence). The ends were cut back, 4 bases at V and 5 bases at J, with 15 bases in the middle. The CDR3 runs 15 residues. This CDR3 reads CASSSPRVGHNEQFF. Here the CDR3 DNA reads TGTGCCAGTAGTAGCCCCCGGGTAGGGCACAATGAGCAGTTCTTC.

This clonotype showed up just a few times. V is TRBV15 and J is TRBJ1-5; D call uncertain. V was pared by 0 bases and J by 7 bases, with 25 bases between. This CDR3 spans 19 amino acids. Germline assignment: CDR1 LNHNV and CDR2 YYDKDF (reference sequence). The CDR3 coding sequence is TGTGCCACCAGCAGAGATTATGTCGGGAGCATTGGGAGTATACAGCCCCAGCATTTT. It encodes CATSRDYVGSIGSIQPQHF.

This clonotype has at least ten counts. The rearrangement uses TRBV20-1 and TRBJ2-7; 7 bases fit TRBD1. The V gene end was trimmed by 2 bases and the J gene end by 2 bases; junction bases not matched to a gene: 9. The CDR3 contains 15 residues. Germline V gives CDR1 DFQATT, CDR2 SNEGSKA (reference sequence). The DNA for the CDR3 is TGCAGTGCTAGACTAATTGGCCAGGGGGCCTACGAGCAGTACTTC. Translating gives CSARLIGQGAYEQYF.